The 23 T cell receptor beta chains listed next were all sequenced from one sample in a study of T-cell memory formation after mild COVID-19. TCRdb independently ran MiXCR on the 5' RACE reads; one entry per CDR3 protein. The data hold some 120,000 distinct CDR3 sequences, with roughly 15% observed a single time. The specimen sequenced was PBMCs or a T cell subset sorted from them (not recorded which). The receptors originated from an adult woman who had mild COVID-19 (a few samples of this study predate the infection). Cell type and time point are not known.

V gene TRBV4-1 combines with J gene TRBJ2-5, with D possibly TRBD2 on 6 matching bases. From germline, CDR1 is MGHRA and CDR2 YSYEKL. The CDR3 is made up of 16 amino acids. Trimming left V 3 bases short and J 2 bases short, with 16 bases between. The CDR3 loop is CASSQGLGTEQETQYF. The CDR3 nucleotides are TGCGCCAGCAGCCAGGGACTCGGGACGGAACAAGAGACCCAGTACTTC.

This clonotype was observed a handful of times. The rearrangement links TRBV3-1 to TRBJ2-3, with no clear D. This CDR3 is built from 13 residues. V dropped 4 bases and J dropped 3 bases, with 8 bases sitting between them. Germline assignment: CDR1 LGHDT and CDR2 YNNKEL (reference sequence). In nucleotides, the CDR3 is TGTGCCAGCAGCCGGATTCGGACAGATACGCAGTATTTT. It translates to CASSRIRTDTQYF.

V usage is TRBV6-6 and J usage is TRBJ1-2, with a weak D call TRBD1 (5 bases). This CDR3 has 15 residues. Trimming pared 4 bases from V and 8 bases from J, leaving 20 bases between. Germline lookup yields CDR1 MNHNY and CDR2 SVGAGI (reference sequence). The CDR3 DNA follows: TGTGCCAGCAGTTTCGCACCCGGAGGGGATGGAGGCTACACCTTC. As protein: CASSFAPGGDGGYTF.

The J gene is TRBJ1-2, the V gene TRBV24-1; the D is unclear. Germline CDR1 reads KGHDR; CDR2 reads SFDVKD. Trimming stripped 4 bases from V and 4 bases from J, with 9 bases between. The CDR3 loop spans 13 amino acids. CDR3 residues: CATSDLGLYGYTF. CDR3 DNA: TGTGCCACCAGTGACCTGGGTCTCTATGGCTACACCTTC.

This clonotype was recorded many times. The chain employs TRBV24-1 and TRBJ2-1; 9 nucleotides agree with TRBD2. After removal of 9 bases from V and 0 bases from J, the junction contained 20 bases not matched to a gene. This CDR3 region has 20 residues. Germline-derived CDR1 and CDR2 are KGHDR and SFDVKD. The CDR3 here is CATSSNFLTGGRASYNEQFF. CDR3 nucleotide sequence: TGTGCCACCTCTTCAAATTTCCTTACTGGCGGGAGGGCCTCCTACAATGAGCAGTTCTTC.

V and J are TRBV30 and TRBJ2-7, with unresolved D. Germline V gene data show CDR1 as GTSNPN and CDR2 as SVGIG (reference sequence). Trimming left V 0 bases short and J 4 bases short, with 10 bases between. This CDR3 comprises 13 residues. The CDR3 is CAWSVRLPYEQYF. The CDR3 coding sequence is TGTGCCTGGAGTGTGCGACTGCCATACGAGCAGTACTTC.

This chain connects TRBV7-8 to TRBJ2-3; 8 nucleotides agree with TRBD1. The CDR3 loop spans 16 amino acids. V gave up 5 bases and J gave up 2 bases; unmatched junction bases: 9. CDR1 is SGHVS and CDR2 is FQNEAQ in the germline V gene. The chain's CDR3 is CASSPPGGQVTDTQYF. CDR3 nucleotides: TGTGCCAGCAGCCCTCCTGGGGGACAGGTCACAGATACGCAGTATTTT.

This chain links TRBV7-3 with TRBJ2-3; 10 positions match TRBD1. The CDR3 loop spans 14 amino acids. The J segment lost 4 bases and the V segment lost 3 bases, leaving 1 base of the junction unmatched. Looked up from germline, CDR1 is SGHTA and CDR2 is FQGTGA. The CDR3 protein is CASSLGTGADTQYF. CDR3 in DNA: TGTGCCAGCAGCTTGGGGACAGGGGCAGATACGCAGTATTTT.

This chain joins TRBV5-1 and TRBJ2-1; TRBD2 matches at 8 bases. The V gene end was trimmed by 4 bases and the J gene end by 5 bases; junction bases not matched to a gene: 8. The CDR3 totals 15 residues. Germline CDR1 SGHRS, CDR2 YFSETQ. The CDR3 sequence is CASSGSGSGHNEQFF. Written as DNA, the CDR3 is TGCGCCAGCAGCGGAAGCGGGAGCGGGCACAATGAGCAGTTCTTC.

This clonotype was found a few times. The CDR3 nucleotides read TGTGCCAGCAGCCACCCGGACAGGGTGCCAGATACGCAGTATTTT. Amino acid sequence: CASSHPDRVPDTQYF. The chain couples TRBV7-9 to TRBJ2-3; 8 nucleotides agree with TRBD1. The CDR3 has 15 residues. J gave up 4 bases and V 5 bases, and 8 bases lay outside the gene matches. The germline V gene encodes CDR1 SEHNR and CDR2 FQNEAQ (reference sequence).

The chain combines TRBV29-1 with TRBJ2-7, with D possibly called TRBD1 or TRBD2 (5 bases each). The CDR3 is 12 amino acids. Germline-derived CDR1 and CDR2 are SQVTM and ANQGSEA. Trimming removed 4 bases at V and 2 bases at J, with 9 bases between. The CDR3 sequence: CSVGGTPYEQYF. The CDR3 nucleotides read TGCAGCGTTGGGGGGACCCCCTACGAGCAGTACTTC.

This clonotype was found many times. This chain joins TRBV27 and TRBJ2-7; the D gene is possibly TRBD1 (5 bases). Germline V gives CDR1 MNHEY, CDR2 SMNVEV (reference sequence). Trimming shortened V by 3 bases and J by 4 bases, and 10 bases separated the two germline ends. This CDR3 has 13 residues. CDR3 loop: CASSLGQVYEQYF. For the CDR3, the DNA is TGTGCCAGCAGTTTGGGGCAGGTTTACGAGCAGTACTTC.

The chain has TRBV5-1 and TRBJ2-2; D may match TRBD1 or TRBD2 (6 bases each). Trimming took off 0 bases at V and 7 bases at J, with 10 bases between the two ends. The germline gives CDR1 SGHRS, CDR2 YFSETQ. This CDR3 comprises 14 residues. CDR3 sequence (DNA): TGCGCCAGCAGCTTGGACAGGGAGGACGGGGAGCTGTTTTTT. Translation gives CASSLDREDGELFF.

The CDR3 nucleotides read TGTGCCAGCCGGGGATCCGGCTCTGGGGCCAACGTCCTGACTTTC. The encoded protein is CASRGSGSGANVLTF. The genes are TRBV6-5 and TRBJ2-6, with D perhaps matching TRBD2 (5 bases). Germline CDR1 reads MNHEY; CDR2 reads SVGAGI. Trimming removed 8 bases at V and 0 bases at J, with 11 bases between. This CDR3 is 15 amino acids long.

Here the CDR3 reads CAISGSQAITYEQYF. DNA for the CDR3: TGTGCCATCAGTGGGTCGCAGGCTATCACCTACGAGCAGTACTTC. This chain links TRBV10-3 with TRBJ2-7; no clear D. The germline gives CDR1 ENHRY, CDR2 SYGVKD. The CDR3 has 15 residues. V shed 4 bases and J shed 2 bases, with 15 bases lying between them.

V and J are TRBV6-4 and TRBJ2-3, with unresolved D. The V end was cut by 2 bases, the J end by 4 bases, with 10 bases between. Germline-derived CDR1 and CDR2 are MRHNA and SNTAGT. This CDR3 comprises 14 residues. CDR3 amino acids: CASSDKLTADTQYF. Here the CDR3 DNA reads TGTGCCAGCAGTGACAAATTGACCGCAGATACGCAGTATTTT.

A remark on this clonotype: Here the CDR3 omits its conserved ending phenylalanine or tryptophan, so a read error is the likely source. The chain uses TRBV7-8 and TRBJ2-1; D remains unclear. Looked up from germline, CDR1 is SGHVS and CDR2 is FQNEAQ. The germline V and J ends were trimmed by 0 bases and 8 bases, with 14 bases remaining between them. The CDR3 has 15 residues. The CDR3 region is CASSLASGTGYEQFL. The DNA for the CDR3 is TGTGCCAGCAGCTTAGCGTCCGGAACGGGTTATGAGCAGTTCTTA.

The chain combines TRBV29-1 with TRBJ2-1; 8 positions agree with TRBD1. Trimming cost V 4 bases and J 3 bases; bases outside gene matches: 5. Germline CDR1 SQVTM, CDR2 ANQGSEA. The CDR3 is 14 residues long. CDR3 sequence reads: CSVVGQGYYNEQFF. CDR3 DNA: TGCAGCGTTGTCGGACAGGGCTACTACAATGAGCAGTTCTTC.

This clonotype has just a few counts. V usage is TRBV7-9 and J usage is TRBJ2-5, with 8 bases fitting TRBD1. Germline assignment: CDR1 SEHNR and CDR2 FQNEAQ (reference sequence). This CDR3 has 15 amino acids. The J segment lost 2 bases and the V segment lost 5 bases, leaving 7 bases of the junction unmatched. In DNA, the CDR3 is TGTGCCAGCAGCCACACAGGGGGAATTCAAGAGACCCAGTACTTC. Translating gives CASSHTGGIQETQYF.

The rearrangement joins TRBV27 to TRBJ2-5; possible D gene TRBD1, 5 bases. Germline V lookup: CDR1 MNHEY, CDR2 SMNVEV (reference sequence). The CDR3 is made up of 15 amino acids. V dropped 6 bases and J dropped 2 bases, with 16 bases sitting between them. CDR3 DNA: TGTGCCAGCAGCAGCCTTTCTAGGGGACAAGAGACCCAGTACTTC. Encoded protein: CASSSLSRGQETQYF.

This clonotype was seen only a few times. This chain connects TRBV15 to TRBJ2-1; maybe TRBD2 (6 bases). V lost 9 bases and J lost 5, with 17 bases in between. There are 14 residues in the CDR3. Germline CDR1 reads LNHNV; CDR2 reads YYDKDF (reference sequence). The CDR3 coding sequence is TGTGCCACTACCGAATCGCGGGGAAACAATGAGCAGTTCTTC. It specifies CATTESRGNNEQFF.

This clonotype was observed a few times. This chain connects TRBV5-1 to TRBJ2-5, with TRBD1 as a possible D gene (6 bases). The ends were cut back, 1 base at V and 0 bases at J, with 10 bases in the middle. This CDR3 has 15 amino acids. Germline V gene data show CDR1 as SGHRS and CDR2 as YFSETQ. CDR3: CASSLIRGDQETQYF. CDR3 in DNA: TGCGCCAGCAGCTTGATCAGGGGTGACCAAGAGACCCAGTACTTC.

This clonotype was counted only a few times. CDR3 loop: CASRSGQGVAKNIQYF. CDR3 DNA sequence: TGTGCCAGCAGGTCGGGACAGGGGGTCGCCAAAAACATTCAGTACTTC. This chain links TRBV7-3 with TRBJ2-4; TRBD1 matches at 11 bases. V dropped 6 bases and J dropped 1; count of bases not matched to a gene: 5. There are 16 residues in the CDR3. Looked up from germline, CDR1 is SGHTA and CDR2 is FQGTGA. The variable domain in full, completed from reference TRBV7-3 and TRBJ2-4, reads GAGVSQTPSNKVTEKGKYVELRCDPISGHTALYWYRQSLGQGPEFLIYFQGTGAADDSGLPNDRFFAVRPEGSVSTLKIQRTERGDSAVYLCASRSGQGVAKNIQYFGAGTRLSVL.